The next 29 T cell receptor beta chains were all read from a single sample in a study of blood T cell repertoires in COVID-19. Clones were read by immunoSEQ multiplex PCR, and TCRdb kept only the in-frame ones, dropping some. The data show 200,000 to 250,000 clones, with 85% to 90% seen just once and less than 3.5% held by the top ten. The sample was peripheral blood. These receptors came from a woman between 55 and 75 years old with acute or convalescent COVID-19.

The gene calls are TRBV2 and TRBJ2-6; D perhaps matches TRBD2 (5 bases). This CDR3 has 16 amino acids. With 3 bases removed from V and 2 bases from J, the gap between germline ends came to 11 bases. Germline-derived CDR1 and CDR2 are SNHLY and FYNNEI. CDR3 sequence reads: CASSEGWRTGANVLTF. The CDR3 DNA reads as TGTGCCAGCAGTGAGGGTTGGAGGACTGGGGCCAACGTCCTGACTTTC.

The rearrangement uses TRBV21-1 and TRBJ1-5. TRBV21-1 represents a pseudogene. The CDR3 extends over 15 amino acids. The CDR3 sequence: CASSKTGEVGQPQHF. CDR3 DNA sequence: TGTGCCAGCAGCAAAACGGGAGAAGTGGGACAGCCCCAGCATTTT.

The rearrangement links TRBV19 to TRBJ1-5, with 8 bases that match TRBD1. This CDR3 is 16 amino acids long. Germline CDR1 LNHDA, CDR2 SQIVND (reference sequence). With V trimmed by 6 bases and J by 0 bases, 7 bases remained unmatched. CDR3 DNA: TGTGCCAGTAGCCTACAGGGGGTTTATAGCAATCAGCCCCAGCATTTT. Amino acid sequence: CASSLQGVYSNQPQHF.

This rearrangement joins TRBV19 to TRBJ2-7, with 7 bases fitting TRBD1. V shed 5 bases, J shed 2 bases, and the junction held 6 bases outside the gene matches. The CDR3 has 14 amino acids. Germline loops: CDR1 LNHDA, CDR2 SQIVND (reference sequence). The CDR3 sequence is CASSLTGIAYEQYF. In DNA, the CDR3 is TGTGCCAGTAGTCTGACAGGGATCGCCTACGAGCAGTACTTC.

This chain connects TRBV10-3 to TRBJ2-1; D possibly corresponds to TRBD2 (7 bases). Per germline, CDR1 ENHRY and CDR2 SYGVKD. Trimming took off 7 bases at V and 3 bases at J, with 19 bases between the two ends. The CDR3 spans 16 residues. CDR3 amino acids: CAIKGGGGGIYNEQFF. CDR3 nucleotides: TGTGCCATCAAAGGAGGGGGGGGCGGTATCTACAATGAGCAGTTCTTC.

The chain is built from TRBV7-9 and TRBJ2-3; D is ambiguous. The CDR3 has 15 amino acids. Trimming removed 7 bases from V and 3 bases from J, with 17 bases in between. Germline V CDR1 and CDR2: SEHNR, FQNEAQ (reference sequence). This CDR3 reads CASISEATQTDTQYF. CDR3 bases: TGTGCCAGCATCTCCGAGGCTACCCAAACAGATACGCAGTATTTT.

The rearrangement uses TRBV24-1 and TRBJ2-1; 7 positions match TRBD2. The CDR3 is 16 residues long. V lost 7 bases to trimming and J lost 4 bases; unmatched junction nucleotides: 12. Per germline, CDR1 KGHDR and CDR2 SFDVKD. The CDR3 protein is CATSPSGTASYNEQFF. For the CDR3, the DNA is TGTGCCACCAGCCCAAGCGGGACGGCTTCTTACAATGAGCAGTTCTTC.

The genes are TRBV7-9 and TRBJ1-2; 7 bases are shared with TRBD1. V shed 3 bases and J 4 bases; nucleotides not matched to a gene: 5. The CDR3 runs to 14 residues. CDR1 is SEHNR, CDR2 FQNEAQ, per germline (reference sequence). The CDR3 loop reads CASSLAGGTYGYTF. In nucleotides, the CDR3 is TGTGCCAGCAGCTTGGCAGGGGGGACCTATGGCTACACCTTC.

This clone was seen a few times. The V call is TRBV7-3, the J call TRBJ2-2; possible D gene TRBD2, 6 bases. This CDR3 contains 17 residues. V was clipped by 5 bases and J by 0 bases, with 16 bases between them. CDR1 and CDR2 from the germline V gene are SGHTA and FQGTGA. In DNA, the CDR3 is TGTGCCAGCAGCGCATTTTTTGGGGGGTCGAACACCGGGGAGCTGTTTTTT. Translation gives CASSAFFGGSNTGELFF. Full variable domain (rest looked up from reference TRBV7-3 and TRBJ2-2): GAGVSQTPSNKVTEKGKYVELRCDPISGHTALYWYRQSLGQGPEFLIYFQGTGAADDSGLPNDRFFAVRPEGSVSTLKIQRTERGDSAVYLCASSAFFGGSNTGELFFGEGSRLTVL.

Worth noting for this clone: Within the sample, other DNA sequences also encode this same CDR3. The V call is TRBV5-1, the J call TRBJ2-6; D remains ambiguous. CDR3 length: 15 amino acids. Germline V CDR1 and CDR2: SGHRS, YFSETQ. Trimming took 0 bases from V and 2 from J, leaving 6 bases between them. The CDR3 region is CASSLGGPGANVLTF. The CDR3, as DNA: TGCGCCAGCAGCTTGGGAGGCCCTGGGGCCAACGTCCTGACTTTC. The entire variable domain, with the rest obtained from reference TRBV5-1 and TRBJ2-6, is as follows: KAGVTQTPRYLIKTRGQQVTLSCSPISGHRSVSWYQQTPGQGLQFLFEYFSETQRNKGNFPGRFSGRQFSNSRSEMNVSTLELGDSALYLCASSLGGPGANVLTFGAGSRLTVL.

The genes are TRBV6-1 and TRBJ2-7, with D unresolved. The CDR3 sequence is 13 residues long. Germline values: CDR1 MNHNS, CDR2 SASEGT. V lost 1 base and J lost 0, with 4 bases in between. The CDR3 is CASSEVNSYEQYF. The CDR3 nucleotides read TGTGCCAGCAGTGAAGTCAACTCCTACGAGCAGTACTTC.

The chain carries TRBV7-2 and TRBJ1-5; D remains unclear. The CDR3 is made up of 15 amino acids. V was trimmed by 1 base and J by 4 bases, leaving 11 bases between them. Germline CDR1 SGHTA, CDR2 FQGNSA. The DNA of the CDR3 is TGTGCCAGCAGCTTAGGAGGCGCAGCTAATCAGCCCCAGCATTTT. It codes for CASSLGGAANQPQHF.

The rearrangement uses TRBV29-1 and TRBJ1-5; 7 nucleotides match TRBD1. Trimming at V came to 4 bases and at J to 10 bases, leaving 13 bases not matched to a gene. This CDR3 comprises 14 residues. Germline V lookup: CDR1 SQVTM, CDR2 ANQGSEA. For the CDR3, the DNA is TGCAGCGTTGGCCTTCCGGGACAGCTTTATCCCCAGCATTTT. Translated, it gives CSVGLPGQLYPQHF.

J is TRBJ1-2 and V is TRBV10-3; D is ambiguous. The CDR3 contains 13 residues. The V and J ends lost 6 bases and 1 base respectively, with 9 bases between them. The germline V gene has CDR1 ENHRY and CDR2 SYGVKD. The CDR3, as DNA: TGTGCCATCAGAAAGAGCTATAACTATGGCTACACCTTC. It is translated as CAIRKSYNYGYTF.

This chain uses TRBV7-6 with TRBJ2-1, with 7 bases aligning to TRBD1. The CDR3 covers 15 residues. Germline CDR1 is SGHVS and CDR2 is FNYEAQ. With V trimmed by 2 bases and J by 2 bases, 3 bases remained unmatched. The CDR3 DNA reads TGTGCCAGCAGCTTAAGGGACAGCACCTACAATGAGCAGTTCTTC. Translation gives CASSLRDSTYNEQFF.

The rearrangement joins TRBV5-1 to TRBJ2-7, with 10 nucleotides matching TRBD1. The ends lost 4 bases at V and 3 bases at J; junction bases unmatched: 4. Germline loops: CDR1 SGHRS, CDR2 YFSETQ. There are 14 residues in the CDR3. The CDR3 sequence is CASSNRDRGYEQYF. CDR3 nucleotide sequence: TGCGCCAGCAGCAACCGGGACAGGGGCTACGAGCAGTACTTC.

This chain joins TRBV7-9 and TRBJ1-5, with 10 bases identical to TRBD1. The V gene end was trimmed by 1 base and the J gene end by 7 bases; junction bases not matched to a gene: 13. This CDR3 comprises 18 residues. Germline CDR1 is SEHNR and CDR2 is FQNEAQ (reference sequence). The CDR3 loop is CASSLVVTGGKSGQPQHF. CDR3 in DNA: TGTGCCAGCAGCTTAGTTGTGACAGGGGGCAAAAGTGGCCAGCCCCAGCATTTT.

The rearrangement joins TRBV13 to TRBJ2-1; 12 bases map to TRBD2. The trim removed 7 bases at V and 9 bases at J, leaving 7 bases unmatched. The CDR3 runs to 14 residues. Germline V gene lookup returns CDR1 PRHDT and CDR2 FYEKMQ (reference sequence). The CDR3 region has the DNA TGTGCCAGCAAGACTAGCGGGAGATCGCGTGAGCAGTTCTTC. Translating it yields CASKTSGRSREQFF.

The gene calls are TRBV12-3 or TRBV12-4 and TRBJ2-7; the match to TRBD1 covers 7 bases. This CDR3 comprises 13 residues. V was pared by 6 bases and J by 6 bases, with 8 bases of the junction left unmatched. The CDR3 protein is CASRSTGAREQYF. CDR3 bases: TGTGCCAGCAGGAGTACAGGGGCTCGCGAGCAGTACTTC.

As DNA, the CDR3 is TGTGCCAGCAGTCCAAGGTCGGGGTGGAGGCAGATCAACACTGAAGCTTTCTTT. It encodes CASSPRSGWRQINTEAFF. The chain carries TRBV27 and TRBJ1-1, with unresolved D. Per the germline V gene, CDR1 is MNHEY and CDR2 is SMNVEV (reference sequence). The CDR3 extends over 18 amino acids. Between the trimmed V and J ends, which lost 5 bases and 2 bases, there was a span of 24 bases.

The CDR3 spells CASSQGGRGVSGYTF. The DNA for the CDR3 is TGTGCCAGCAGCCAAGGAGGCAGGGGGGTGAGTGGCTACACCTTC. The chain joins TRBV3-1 (or the pseudogene TRBV3-2) to TRBJ1-2, with 7 nucleotides matching TRBD1. This CDR3 region has 15 residues. The germline gives CDR1 LGHDT, CDR2 YNNKEL (reference sequence). After removal of 1 base from V and 7 bases from J, the junction contained 9 bases not matched to a gene.

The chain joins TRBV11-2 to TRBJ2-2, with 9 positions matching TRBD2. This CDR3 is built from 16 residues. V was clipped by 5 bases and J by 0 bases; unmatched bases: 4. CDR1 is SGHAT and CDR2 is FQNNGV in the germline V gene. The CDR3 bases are TGTGCCAGCAGCGCTCCTAGCGGGGCGAACACCGGGGAGCTGTTTTTT. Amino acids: CASSAPSGANTGELFF. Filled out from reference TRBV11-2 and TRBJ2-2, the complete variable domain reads EAGVAQSPRYKIIEKRQSVAFWCNPISGHATLYWYQQILGQGPKLLIQFQNNGVVDDSQLPKDRFSAERLKGVDSTLKIQPAKLEDSAVYLCASSAPSGANTGELFFGEGSRLTVL.

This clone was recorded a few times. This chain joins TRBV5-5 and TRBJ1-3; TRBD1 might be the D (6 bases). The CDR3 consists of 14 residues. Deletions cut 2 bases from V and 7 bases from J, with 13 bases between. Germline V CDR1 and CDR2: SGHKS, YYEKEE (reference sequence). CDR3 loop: CASSFPGDGNTIYF. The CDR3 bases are TGTGCCAGCAGCTTTCCAGGGGATGGGAACACCATATATTTT. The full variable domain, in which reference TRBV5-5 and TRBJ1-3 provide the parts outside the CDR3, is DAGVTQSPTHLIKTRGQQVTLRCSPISGHKSVSWYQQVLGQGPQFIFQYYEKEERGRGNFPDRFSARQFPNYSSELNVNALLLGDSALYLCASSFPGDGNTIYFGEGSWLTVV.

Written as DNA, the CDR3 is TGTGCCAGCAGCGCCGGCCAGCGGGAGACCCAGTACTTC. Translation gives CASSAGQRETQYF. The chain is built from TRBV7-3 and TRBJ2-5; D may be TRBD2 (5 bases). Germline assignment: CDR1 SGHTA and CDR2 FQGTGA. Trimming shortened V by 5 bases and J by 5 bases, and 12 bases separated the two germline ends. This CDR3 has 13 residues.

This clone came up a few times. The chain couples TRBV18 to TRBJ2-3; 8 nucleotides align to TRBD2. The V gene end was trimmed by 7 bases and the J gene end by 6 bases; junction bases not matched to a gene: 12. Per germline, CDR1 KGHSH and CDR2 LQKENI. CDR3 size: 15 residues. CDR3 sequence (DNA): TGTGCCAGCTTAGAGACACGGACTAGCAGCGATACGCAGTATTTT. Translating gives CASLETRTSSDTQYF. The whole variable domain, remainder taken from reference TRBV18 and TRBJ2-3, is NAGVMQNPRHLVRRRGQEARLRCSPMKGHSHVYWYRQLPEEGLKFMVYLQKENIIDESGMPKERFSAEFPKEGPSILRIQQVVRGDSAAYFCASLETRTSSDTQYFGPGTRLTVL.

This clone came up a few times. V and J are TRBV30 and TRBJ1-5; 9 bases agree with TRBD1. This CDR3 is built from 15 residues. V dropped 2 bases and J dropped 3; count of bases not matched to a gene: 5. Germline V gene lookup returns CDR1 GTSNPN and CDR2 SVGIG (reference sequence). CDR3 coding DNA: TGTGCCTGGAGTTTCCGGGACAGGGACAATCAGCCCCAGCATTTT. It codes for CAWSFRDRDNQPQHF.

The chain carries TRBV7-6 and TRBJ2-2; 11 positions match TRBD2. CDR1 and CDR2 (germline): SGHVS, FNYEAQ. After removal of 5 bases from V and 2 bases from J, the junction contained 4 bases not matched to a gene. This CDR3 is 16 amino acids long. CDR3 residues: CASSQLAGANTGELFF. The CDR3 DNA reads TGTGCCAGCAGCCAACTAGCGGGGGCAAACACCGGGGAGCTGTTTTTT.

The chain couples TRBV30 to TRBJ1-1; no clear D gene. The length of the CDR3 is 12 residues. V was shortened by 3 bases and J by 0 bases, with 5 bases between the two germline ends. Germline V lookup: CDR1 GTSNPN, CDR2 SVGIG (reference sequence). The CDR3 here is CAWRLMNTEAFF. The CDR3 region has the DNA TGTGCCTGGAGATTAATGAACACTGAAGCTTTCTTT.

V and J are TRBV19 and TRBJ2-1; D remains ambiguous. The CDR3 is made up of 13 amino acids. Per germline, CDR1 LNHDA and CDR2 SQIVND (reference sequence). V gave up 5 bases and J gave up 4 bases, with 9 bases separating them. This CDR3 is CASSSESYNEQFF. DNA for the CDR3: TGTGCCAGTAGTTCGGAGAGTTACAATGAGCAGTTCTTC.